The 25 T cell receptor beta chains below all came from one sample that was sequenced in a study of T cell responses to AZD1222 COVID-19 vaccine. Sequencing was performed with immunoSEQ multiplex PCR; in TCRdb, only in-frame clones are kept and a portion is missing. The table lists around 140,000 clones, 89% of them singletons. The sequencing used peripheral blood, collected on day 0 of AZD1222 vaccination. The receptor source for this set is an adult in good health.

The rearrangement joins TRBV19 to TRBJ2-5; D is perhaps TRBD1 or TRBD2 (6 bases each). Trimming took 8 bases from V and 5 from J, leaving 18 bases between them. The CDR3 consists of 14 residues. CDR1 is LNHDA, CDR2 SQIVND, per germline (reference sequence). CDR3 sequence reads: CASRPVDSGETQYF. The CDR3, as DNA: TGTGCCAGTCGACCCGTGGACAGCGGGGAGACCCAGTACTTC.

CDR3 sequence: CASRERGVLSETSEQETQYF. The CDR3 DNA reads TGTGCCAGCAGGGAACGGGGGGTCTTATCCGAGACAAGCGAGCAAGAGACCCAGTACTTC. The J gene is TRBJ2-5, the V gene TRBV7-8; 7 bases match TRBD2. With V trimmed by 6 bases and J by 2 bases, 24 bases remained unmatched. There are 20 residues in the CDR3. Germline V gene data show CDR1 as SGHVS and CDR2 as FQNEAQ.

V usage is TRBV28 and J usage is TRBJ2-2, with D unclear. CDR1 is MDHEN, CDR2 SYDVKM, per germline. This CDR3 has 12 residues. Trimming took 6 bases from V and 8 from J, leaving 10 bases between them. The CDR3 region is CASSYNVGELFF. CDR3 coding DNA: TGTGCCAGCAGCTACAACGTGGGGGAGCTGTTTTTT.

This chain connects TRBV13 to TRBJ1-3; 7 positions match TRBD1. The CDR3 spans 17 residues. V was pared by 6 bases and J by 0 bases, with 11 bases of the junction left unmatched. Germline values: CDR1 PRHDT, CDR2 FYEKMQ (reference sequence). The CDR3 sequence: CASRPETGTSSGNTIYF. In DNA form, the CDR3 reads TGTGCCAGCAGACCTGAGACAGGGACCAGCTCTGGAAACACCATATATTTT. The full variable domain, its missing parts supplied by reference TRBV13 and TRBJ1-3, is AAGVIQSPRHLIKEKRETATLKCYPIPRHDTVYWYQQGPGQDPQFLISFYEKMQSDKGSIPDRFSAQQFSDYHSELNMSSLELGDSALYFCASRPETGTSSGNTIYFGEGSWLTVV.

The rearrangement uses TRBV4-1 and TRBJ2-7; 10 bases are shared with TRBD1. V was pared by 1 base and J by 5 bases, with 5 bases of the junction left unmatched. CDR1 is MGHRA and CDR2 is YSYEKL in the germline V gene. The CDR3 length is 15 residues. For the CDR3, the DNA is TGCGCCAGCAGCCAAGCGGGACAGGGGATACACGAGCAGTACTTC. This sequence encodes CASSQAGQGIHEQYF.

The chain employs TRBV27 and TRBJ2-3, with 9 bases identical to TRBD2. There are 15 residues in the CDR3. Germline V lookup: CDR1 MNHEY, CDR2 SMNVEV (reference sequence). V lost 2 bases to trimming and J lost 14 bases; unmatched junction nucleotides: 14. CDR3 sequence reads: CASSLAGGSYGRMYF. The CDR3 DNA reads TGTGCCAGCAGTTTAGCGGGAGGGAGTTATGGACGCATGTATTTT.

The rearrangement joins TRBV28 to TRBJ2-7; tentatively, D is TRBD1 (5 bases). The V end was cut by 3 bases, the J end by 6 bases, with 9 bases between. CDR1 is MDHEN, CDR2 SYDVKM, per germline. CDR3 size: 12 residues. The CDR3 loop reads CASSFQGLEQYF. In DNA form, the CDR3 reads TGTGCCAGCAGTTTCCAGGGCCTCGAGCAGTACTTC.

The CDR3 DNA reads TGTGCCAGCAGCCTTACTAGCGGGGGGACATCAGATACGCAGTATTTT. It specifies CASSLTSGGTSDTQYF. The chain links TRBV5-4 to TRBJ2-3, with TRBD2 matching over 12 bases. V dropped 4 bases and J dropped 4; count of bases not matched to a gene: 7. This CDR3 region has 16 residues. Germline V lookup: CDR1 SGHNT, CDR2 YYREEE (reference sequence).

This clone appeared a few times. The rearrangement joins TRBV7-9 to TRBJ2-6; D might be TRBD2 (5 bases). The germline V and J ends were trimmed by 3 bases and 0 bases, with 12 bases remaining between them. There are 17 residues in the CDR3. CDR1 and CDR2 (germline): SEHNR, FQNEAQ (reference sequence). The CDR3 protein is CASSLYSGYSGANVLTF. In DNA form, the CDR3 reads TGTGCCAGCAGCTTGTATTCGGGATACTCTGGGGCCAACGTCCTGACTTTC.

This rearrangement joins TRBV6-5 to TRBJ2-2, with D perhaps TRBD1 (5 bases). The ends were cut back, 10 bases at V and 6 bases at J, with 12 bases in the middle. Germline assignment: CDR1 MNHEY and CDR2 SVGAGI. The CDR3 covers 12 residues. Written as DNA, the CDR3 is TGTGCCACCCGACAGACCCCCGGGGAGCTGTTTTTT. It translates to CATRQTPGELFF.

This chain links TRBV18 with TRBJ2-7, with D perhaps matching TRBD2 (6 bases). CDR3 length equals 15 residues. Trimming left V 2 bases short and J 3 bases short, with 14 bases between. Germline CDR1 KGHSH, CDR2 LQKENI. The CDR3 sequence is CASSPVRDFYYEQYF. The CDR3, as DNA: TGTGCCAGCTCACCAGTCCGGGACTTCTACTACGAGCAGTACTTC.

The J gene is TRBJ1-2, the V gene TRBV6-5; 7 positions match TRBD1. Losses at the gene ends were 6 bases for V and 6 bases for J; bases not matched to a gene: 10. Germline V lookup: CDR1 MNHEY, CDR2 SVGAGI. The CDR3 has 14 amino acids. Written as DNA, the CDR3 is TGTGCCAGCAGCCCATATGACAGGGTGGATGGCTACACCTTC. Translating gives CASSPYDRVDGYTF.

The J gene is TRBJ2-5, the V gene TRBV4-3, with no clear D. V was trimmed by 0 bases and J by 5 bases, leaving 10 bases between them. Germline loops: CDR1 LGHNA, CDR2 YSLEER. This CDR3 region has 14 residues. In DNA, the CDR3 is TGCGCCAGCAGCCAAGATTACAACCTGGAGACCCAGTACTTC. This encodes CASSQDYNLETQYF.

The rearrangement uses TRBV5-3 and TRBJ1-6; TRBD1 aligns across 9 bases. TRBV5-3 is an ORF, with its function uncertain. The CDR3 is made up of 17 amino acids. V shed 3 bases and J 7 bases; nucleotides not matched to a gene: 11. The CDR3 sequence is CARSWGGDRDLNSPLHF. The CDR3 nucleotides read TGTGCCAGAAGCTGGGGCGGGGACAGGGACTTAAATTCACCCCTCCACTTT.

The CDR3 region is CASSLGGVDQPQHF. The CDR3 nucleotides read TGCGCCAGCAGCTTGGGAGGGGTGGATCAGCCCCAGCATTTT. The rearrangement uses TRBV5-1 and TRBJ1-5, with D possibly matching TRBD1 (5 bases). V was trimmed by 0 bases and J by 5 bases, leaving 9 bases between them. The germline gives CDR1 SGHRS, CDR2 YFSETQ. This CDR3 is 14 amino acids long.

V usage is TRBV9 and J usage is TRBJ2-7; D may be TRBD2 (5 bases). V dropped 7 bases and J dropped 3 bases, with 14 bases sitting between them. This CDR3 has 13 residues. Germline V lookup: CDR1 SGDLS, CDR2 YYNGEE. The CDR3 sequence: CASLRGRSYEQYF. The CDR3 coding sequence is TGTGCCAGCCTGAGAGGGCGGAGCTACGAGCAGTACTTC. Together with reference TRBV9 and TRBJ2-7, the CDR3 gives the full variable domain: DSGVTQTPKHLITATGQRVTLRCSPRSGDLSVYWYQQSLDQGLQFLIQYYNGEERAKGNILERFSAQQFPDLHSELNLSSLELGDSALYFCASLRGRSYEQYFGPGTRLTVT.

The genes are TRBV11-3 and TRBJ2-1, with 10 positions matching TRBD2. The V and J ends lost 0 bases and 3 bases, in that order; junction bases with no gene match: 8. This CDR3 has 18 residues. The V gene's germline CDR1 is SGHNT and CDR2 YENEEA. CDR3 in amino acids: CASSLDNPAGGLYNEQFF. The DNA of the CDR3 is TGTGCCAGCAGCTTAGATAACCCAGCGGGAGGGCTCTACAATGAGCAGTTCTTC.

V gene TRBV18 combines with J gene TRBJ1-6, with TRBD1 as a possible D gene (5 bases). The CDR3 runs 15 residues. Germline CDR1 KGHSH, CDR2 LQKENI. The ends were cut back, 2 bases at V and 9 bases at J, with 14 bases in the middle. The CDR3 nucleotides read TGTGCCAGCTCACCAGGGGCCGGGGAGCGTTCACCCCTCCACTTT. Its protein is CASSPGAGERSPLHF. Complete variable domain (other parts from reference TRBV18 and TRBJ1-6): NAGVMQNPRHLVRRRGQEARLRCSPMKGHSHVYWYRQLPEEGLKFMVYLQKENIIDESGMPKERFSAEFPKEGPSILRIQQVVRGDSAAYFCASSPGAGERSPLHFGNGTRLTVT.

This chain uses TRBV27 with TRBJ2-2, with 13 bases lining up with TRBD2. In germline, CDR1 is MNHEY, CDR2 SMNVEV (reference sequence). The V and J ends lost 0 bases and 7 bases, in that order; junction bases with no gene match: 11. The CDR3 is 19 residues long. This chain's CDR3 is CASSLSPRTSGRFDGELFF. DNA of the CDR3: TGTGCCAGCAGTTTATCCCCGAGGACTAGCGGGAGATTTGACGGGGAGCTGTTTTTT.

The chain is built from TRBV6-5 and TRBJ2-3; 9 nucleotides line up with TRBD1. Per germline, CDR1 MNHEY and CDR2 SVGAGI. Trimming at V came to 7 bases and at J to 7 bases, leaving 9 bases not matched to a gene. The CDR3 extends over 14 amino acids. Here the CDR3 reads CASIPGQGYHTQYF. In DNA form, the CDR3 reads TGTGCCAGCATCCCGGGACAGGGATATCATACGCAGTATTTT.

This clone was found once. V and J are TRBV4-3 and TRBJ2-5; 15 bases are shared with TRBD2. The CDR3 extends over 16 amino acids. Germline CDR1 reads LGHNA; CDR2 reads YSLEER. Unmatched junction bases numbered 4, after V lost 3 bases and J lost 5 bases. The CDR3 region has the DNA TGCGCCAGCAGCCAGGGTGGACTAGCGGGGGGGGAGACCCAGTACTTC. As protein: CASSQGGLAGGETQYF.

The gene calls are TRBV7-2 and TRBJ2-3; no clear D. Germline V CDR1 and CDR2: SGHTA, FQGNSA. The CDR3 contains 14 residues. V was shortened by 4 bases and J by 4 bases, with 12 bases between the two germline ends. The CDR3 DNA reads TGTGCCAGCAGCTCCCGATCGGGTTCAGATACGCAGTATTTT. It yields the protein CASSSRSGSDTQYF.

V usage is TRBV19 and J usage is TRBJ1-6; 9 bases agree with TRBD1. CDR1 is LNHDA, CDR2 SQIVND, per germline (reference sequence). After removal of 5 bases from V and 10 bases from J, the junction contained 6 bases not matched to a gene. The CDR3 sequence is 14 residues long. CDR3 region: CASSPRDRDSPLHF. CDR3 DNA sequence: TGTGCCAGTAGTCCCCGGGACAGGGACTCACCCCTCCACTTT.

This sequence joins TRBV2 and TRBJ1-5; 8 bases line up with TRBD1. V trimming: 5 bases; J trimming: 6 bases; junction bases outside the gene matches: 9. Germline assignment: CDR1 SNHLY and CDR2 FYNNEI. This CDR3 region has 15 residues. The CDR3 here is CASSPLAGGGQPQHF. For the CDR3, the DNA is TGTGCCAGCAGTCCTTTAGCAGGGGGCGGTCAGCCCCAGCATTTT.

The V gene is TRBV19, the J gene TRBJ1-2; D is unresolved. V lost 1 base to trimming and J lost 8 bases, with 17 bases between them. Germline CDR1 reads LNHDA; CDR2 reads SQIVND (reference sequence). The CDR3 sequence is 15 residues long. This CDR3 reads CASSIGRPPTGGYTF. CDR3 bases: TGTGCCAGTAGTATAGGAAGGCCCCCGACGGGCGGCTACACCTTC.